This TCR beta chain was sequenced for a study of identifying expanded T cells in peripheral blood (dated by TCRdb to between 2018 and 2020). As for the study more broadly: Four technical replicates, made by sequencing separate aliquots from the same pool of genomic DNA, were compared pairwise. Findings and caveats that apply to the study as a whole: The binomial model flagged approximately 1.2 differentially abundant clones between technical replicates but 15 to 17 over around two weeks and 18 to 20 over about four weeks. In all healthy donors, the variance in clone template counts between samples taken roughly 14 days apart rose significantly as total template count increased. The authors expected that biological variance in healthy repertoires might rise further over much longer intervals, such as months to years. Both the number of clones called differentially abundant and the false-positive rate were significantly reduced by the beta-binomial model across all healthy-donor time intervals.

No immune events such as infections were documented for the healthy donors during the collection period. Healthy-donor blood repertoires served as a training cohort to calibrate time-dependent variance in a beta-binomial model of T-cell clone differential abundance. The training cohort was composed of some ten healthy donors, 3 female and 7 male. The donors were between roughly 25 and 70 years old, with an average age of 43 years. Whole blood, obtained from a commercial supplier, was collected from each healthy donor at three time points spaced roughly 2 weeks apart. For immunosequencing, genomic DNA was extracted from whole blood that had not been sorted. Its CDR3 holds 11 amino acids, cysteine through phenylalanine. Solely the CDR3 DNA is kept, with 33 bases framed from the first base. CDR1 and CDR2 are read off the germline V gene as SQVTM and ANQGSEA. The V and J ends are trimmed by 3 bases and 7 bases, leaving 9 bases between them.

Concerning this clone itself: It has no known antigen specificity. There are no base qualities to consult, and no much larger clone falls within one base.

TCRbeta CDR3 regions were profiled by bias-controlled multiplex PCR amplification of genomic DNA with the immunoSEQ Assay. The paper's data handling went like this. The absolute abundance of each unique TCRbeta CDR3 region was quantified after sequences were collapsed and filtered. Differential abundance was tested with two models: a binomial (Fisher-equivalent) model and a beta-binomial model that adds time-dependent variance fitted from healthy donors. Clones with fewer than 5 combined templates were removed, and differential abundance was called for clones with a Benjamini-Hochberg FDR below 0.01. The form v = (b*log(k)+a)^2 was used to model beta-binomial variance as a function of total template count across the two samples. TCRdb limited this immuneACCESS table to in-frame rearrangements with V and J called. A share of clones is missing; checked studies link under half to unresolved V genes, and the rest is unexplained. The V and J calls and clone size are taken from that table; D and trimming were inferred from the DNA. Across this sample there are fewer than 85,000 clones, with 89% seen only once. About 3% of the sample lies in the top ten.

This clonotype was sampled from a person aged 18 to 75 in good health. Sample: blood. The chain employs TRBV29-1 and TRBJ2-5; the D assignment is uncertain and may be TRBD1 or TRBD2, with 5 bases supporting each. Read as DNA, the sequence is TGCAGCGTTGACAGGGACCGGACCCAGTACTTC. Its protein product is CSVDRDRTQYF.